A single sample gave rise to the 20 T cell receptor beta chains below, sequenced in a study of blood T cell repertoires in COVID-19. Profiled with immunoSEQ multiplex PCR; TCRdb holds only in-frame clones, not every one. The table includes around 140,000 clones, approximately 82% detected once. Sequenced input: peripheral blood. The receptors shown here come from a human donor with acute or convalescent COVID-19. The donor label of this sample is uncertain.

As regards this clone: The same CDR3 can be traced to other DNA sequences in this sample. The chain recombines TRBV5-1 with TRBJ1-1, with 7 bases aligning to TRBD1. With V trimmed by 0 bases and J by 2 bases, 1 base remained unmatched. Germline CDR1 is SGHRS and CDR2 is YFSETQ. The CDR3 covers 14 residues. This chain's CDR3 is CASSLDRGNTEAFF. The DNA of the CDR3 is TGCGCCAGCAGCTTGGACAGGGGCAACACTGAAGCTTTCTTT.

V and J are TRBV18 and TRBJ2-3; 12 bases agree with TRBD1. Germline V CDR1 and CDR2: KGHSH, LQKENI. The CDR3 sequence is 16 residues long. The V segment lost 4 bases and the J segment 6 bases; nucleotides outside the gene matches: 8. The CDR3 nucleotides read TGTGCCAGCTCACTGTTCGGGACAGGGGGCCGCGATACGCAGTATTTT. Amino acid sequence: CASSLFGTGGRDTQYF. Variable domain in full (rest from reference TRBV18 and TRBJ2-3): NAGVMQNPRHLVRRRGQEARLRCSPMKGHSHVYWYRQLPEEGLKFMVYLQKENIIDESGMPKERFSAEFPKEGPSILRIQQVVRGDSAAYFCASSLFGTGGRDTQYFGPGTRLTVL.

The V and J genes are TRBV6-5 and TRBJ2-3; 11 positions agree with TRBD1. The CDR3 is made up of 14 amino acids. Germline trimming cut 8 bases from V and 6 bases from J; bases unmatched to any gene: 7. Germline V CDR1 and CDR2: MNHEY, SVGAGI. The CDR3 bases are TGTGCCAGCCTAGGACAGGGGGCGGGGGATACGCAGTATTTT. This gives the protein CASLGQGAGDTQYF.

The chain uses TRBV7-2 and TRBJ2-1; no firm D call. Germline V gene lookup returns CDR1 SGHTA and CDR2 FQGNSA. Trimming pared 5 bases from V and 10 bases from J, leaving 15 bases between. The CDR3 has 13 amino acids. The CDR3 region has the DNA TGTGCCAGCAGCGGGCCTGGCGTTAGGGAGCAGTTCTTC. Its protein is CASSGPGVREQFF.

About this clone: Other DNA sequences in the sample encode the same CDR3. This chain joins TRBV5-1 and TRBJ1-4; TRBD1 aligns across 7 bases. This CDR3 region has 13 residues. Germline V gives CDR1 SGHRS, CDR2 YFSETQ. V was pared by 4 bases and J by 4 bases, with 1 base of the junction left unmatched. Here the CDR3 reads CASSRDSNEKLFF. The CDR3 DNA is TGCGCCAGCAGCCGGGACAGTAATGAAAAACTGTTTTTT. Looking up the rest from reference TRBV5-1 and TRBJ1-4 gives the full variable domain: KAGVTQTPRYLIKTRGQQVTLSCSPISGHRSVSWYQQTPGQGLQFLFEYFSETQRNKGNFPGRFSGRQFSNSRSEMNVSTLELGDSALYLCASSRDSNEKLFFGSGTQLSVL.

V gene TRBV19 combines with J gene TRBJ1-2; 9 nucleotides agree with TRBD1. Trimming took 7 bases from V and 5 from J; bases not matched to a gene: 11. The CDR3 runs to 15 residues. The V gene's germline CDR1 is LNHDA and CDR2 SQIVND (reference sequence). DNA of the CDR3: TGTGCCAGTATCCGGCCGGACAGGGGAGAGTATGGCTACACCTTC. Protein product: CASIRPDRGEYGYTF.

This clone has just one count. The rearrangement links TRBV11-2 to TRBJ1-1; weak D call: TRBD1 (6 bases). This CDR3 has 16 residues. Germline assignment: CDR1 SGHAT and CDR2 FQNNGV. Trimming stripped 0 bases from V and 4 bases from J, with 15 bases between. The CDR3 protein is CASSLELGAPGTEAFF. CDR3 nucleotides: TGTGCCAGCAGCTTAGAGCTGGGGGCGCCGGGCACTGAAGCTTTCTTT.

The rearrangement joins TRBV7-3 to TRBJ1-5; D not resolved. This CDR3 region has 17 residues. The V end was cut by 2 bases, the J end by 4 bases, with 18 bases between. Germline CDR1 and CDR2: SGHTA and FQGTGA. For the CDR3, the DNA is TGTGCCAGCAGCTTAGTGGAAGGCGGGGATGGGAATCAGCCCCAGCATTTT. This encodes CASSLVEGGDGNQPQHF. Full variable domain (missing parts from reference TRBV7-3 and TRBJ1-5): GAGVSQTPSNKVTEKGKYVELRCDPISGHTALYWYRQSLGQGPEFLIYFQGTGAADDSGLPNDRFFAVRPEGSVSTLKIQRTERGDSAVYLCASSLVEGGDGNQPQHFGDGTRLSIL.

To note about this clone: Other DNA sequences within the sample encode an identical CDR3. This chain uses TRBV19 with TRBJ1-1; D uncertain. Germline V gives CDR1 LNHDA, CDR2 SQIVND (reference sequence). V was trimmed by 2 bases and J by 5 bases, leaving 9 bases between them. The CDR3 spans 13 residues. The CDR3 region is CASSITGKTEAFF. The CDR3 nucleotides are TGTGCCAGTAGTATAACGGGGAAGACTGAAGCTTTCTTT.

This clone appeared once. The chain uses TRBV2 and TRBJ1-1; tentative D call: TRBD1 (6 bases). V lost 1 base, J lost 11 bases, and 29 bases lay in between. This CDR3 region has 18 residues. Per germline, CDR1 SNHLY and CDR2 FYNNEI. Here the CDR3 reads CASSEGPGDRDNRKGAFF. In DNA, the CDR3 is TGTGCCAGCAGTGAAGGGCCCGGGGACCGGGACAATCGGAAGGGGGCTTTCTTT.

V gene TRBV19 combines with J gene TRBJ1-2; the D gene is possibly TRBD1 (6 bases). Germline loops: CDR1 LNHDA, CDR2 SQIVND (reference sequence). V was cut by 7 bases and J by 4 bases, with 16 bases left in between. The CDR3 extends over 14 amino acids. The CDR3 loop is CASIPSAGAYGYTF. CDR3 nucleotides: TGTGCCAGTATCCCCTCCGCAGGGGCCTATGGCTACACCTTC.

The chain is built from TRBV2 and TRBJ1-6; 7 nucleotides line up with TRBD1. The CDR3 is made up of 13 amino acids. The germline V gene has CDR1 SNHLY and CDR2 FYNNEI. Trimming cost V 7 bases and J 7 bases; bases outside gene matches: 4. The CDR3, as DNA: TGTGCCAGCAAGGGGACAGAAAATTCACCCCTCCACTTT. This codes for CASKGTENSPLHF.

CDR3 DNA: TGTGCCAGCAGCTCCCCCGGCGGGGGGGTTGATCAGTACTTC. Amino acid sequence: CASSSPGGGVDQYF. The chain recombines TRBV11-2 with TRBJ2-7, with 9 bases fitting TRBD2. Trimming cost V 4 bases and J 10 bases; bases outside gene matches: 11. CDR3 length: 14 amino acids. CDR1 and CDR2 from the germline V gene are SGHAT and FQNNGV.

This clone appeared a single time. The chain carries TRBV5-1 and TRBJ1-3; no clear D. Germline V gene data show CDR1 as SGHRS and CDR2 as YFSETQ. Trimming took 4 bases from V and 0 from J, leaving 8 bases between them. The CDR3 covers 14 residues. DNA for the CDR3: TGCGCCAGCAGCGTTCAGGCCTCTGGAAACACCATATATTTT. Protein: CASSVQASGNTIYF.

This chain uses TRBV19 with TRBJ1-6, with D perhaps TRBD1 (5 bases). Looked up from germline, CDR1 is LNHDA and CDR2 is SQIVND (reference sequence). The CDR3 sequence is 14 residues long. The V and J ends lost 5 bases and 10 bases respectively, with 15 bases between them. Here the CDR3 DNA reads TGTGCCAGTAGTCCCGCCGGGGGTGGGTCACCCCTCCACTTT. Amino acid sequence: CASSPAGGGSPLHF. Using reference TRBV19 and TRBJ1-6 for the parts outside the CDR3, the full variable domain is DGGITQSPKYLFRKEGQNVTLSCEQNLNHDAMYWYRQDPGQGLRLIYYSQIVNDFQKGDIAEGYSVSREKKESFPLTVTSAQKNPTAFYLCASSPAGGGSPLHFGNGTRLTVT.

The V and J genes are TRBV5-1 and TRBJ1-2; D possibly corresponds to TRBD1 (5 bases). In germline, CDR1 is SGHRS, CDR2 YFSETQ. Trimming cost V 3 bases and J 4 bases, with 10 bases left between them. The CDR3 covers 13 residues. The DNA of the CDR3 is TGCGCCAGCAGCTACGGACACGGCTATGGCTACACCTTC. Translated: CASSYGHGYGYTF.

J is TRBJ2-3 and V is TRBV27; D call uncertain. The CDR3 extends over 14 amino acids. Trimming pared 3 bases from V and 2 bases from J, leaving 9 bases between. Germline V gene data show CDR1 as MNHEY and CDR2 as SMNVEV (reference sequence). CDR3 coding DNA: TGTGCCAGCAGTTTCTCCCCCCTCACAGATACGCAGTATTTT. It is translated as CASSFSPLTDTQYF.

V and J are TRBV3-1 (or the pseudogene TRBV3-2) and TRBJ1-3, with 9 bases that match TRBD1. V lost 4 bases to trimming and J lost 2 bases; unmatched junction nucleotides: 6. The CDR3 length is 16 residues. CDR1 LGHDT and CDR2 YNNKEL come from the germline V gene (reference sequence). The CDR3: CASSRAQGATGNTIYF. CDR3 in DNA: TGTGCCAGCAGCCGAGCACAGGGGGCTACTGGAAACACCATATATTTT.

V and J are TRBV12-3 or TRBV12-4 and TRBJ1-5; tentative D call: TRBD1 (6 bases). This CDR3 is 12 amino acids long. V lost 6 bases to trimming and J lost 7 bases, with 10 bases between them. The CDR3 spells CASSNRDQPQHF. CDR3 DNA sequence: TGTGCCAGCAGCAACAGGGACCAGCCCCAGCATTTT.

The chain joins TRBV10-3 to TRBJ2-6; 9 bases map to TRBD1. J lost 0 bases, V lost 5 bases, and 8 bases had no gene match. This CDR3 has 18 residues. CDR1 and CDR2 from the germline V gene are ENHRY and SYGVKD. The CDR3: CAISPRTGAFSGANVLTF. Written as DNA, the CDR3 is TGTGCCATCAGTCCTCGGACAGGGGCCTTCTCTGGGGCCAACGTCCTGACTTTC.